This is a list of T cell receptor beta chains from one sample in a study of T cell repertoires in cytomegalovirus infection. TCRdb independently ran MiXCR on the reads; one entry per CDR3 protein. Of 450,000 to 650,000 distinct CDR3 sequences in the sample, roughly 43% were seen once. The antigens of these receptors remain unknown. This sample comprised cultured PBMCs, obtained from culture after CMV antigen stimulation. The source is a human donor in good health (CMV status not recorded). Some clones in this sample may be carry-over from other donors' samples. CDR3s include the opening cysteine and the closing phenylalanine or tryptophan. The D gene is left open where the match is weak. Clone size is given for some rows only: seen once, a few or many times, or a class if the clone is expanded.

d_call	v_call	clone_size	j_call	cdr3_aa	cdr3_nt
NA	TRBV4-1	NA	TRBJ1-2	CASSQPGPPYGYTF	TGCGCCAGCAGCCAACCGGGGCCGCCATATGGCTACACCTTC
NA	TRBV6-5	few	TRBJ2-1	CASSLSTEQFF	TGTGCCAGCAGTCTTAGCACTGAGCAGTTCTTC
NA	TRBV6-6	NA	TRBJ1-3	CATTKQNGNTIYF	TGTGCCACCACGAAGCAAAATGGAAACACCATATATTTT
NA	TRBV6-1	NA	TRBJ2-1	CASTRGLSYNEQFF	TGTGCCAGCACGAGGGGTTTATCCTACAATGAGCAGTTCTTC
TRBD2	TRBV6-2/TRBV6-3	NA	TRBJ2-7	CASSYSTYWEGYEQYF	TGTGCCAGCAGTTACTCGACCTACTGGGAGGGCTACGAGCAGTACTTC
TRBD1	TRBV9	NA	TRBJ1-6	CASSGGDRGFSPLHF	TGTGCCAGCAGCGGCGGGGACAGGGGGTTTTCACCCCTCCACTTT
NA	TRBV4-3	NA	TRBJ1-2	CASSQEGSGHGYTF	TGCGCCAGCAGCCAAGAGGGATCGGGGCATGGCTACACCTTC
TRBD2	TRBV25-1	few	TRBJ2-7	CASSDPSAGGPGEQYF	TGTGCCAGCAGTGATCCCTCAGCGGGAGGGCCGGGCGAGCAGTACTTC
TRBD1	TRBV18	NA	TRBJ1-1	CASSPRGQATEAFF	TGTGCCAGCTCACCCAGGGGGCAGGCGACTGAAGCTTTCTTT
NA	TRBV6-5	few	TRBJ2-2	CASSYWGPPNTGELFF	TGTGCCAGCAGTTACTGGGGTCCCCCGAACACCGGGGAGCTGTTTTTT
TRBD1	TRBV6-5	NA	TRBJ1-6	CASKRDREISSSPLHF	TGTGCCAGCAAGCGTGACAGGGAGATTTCGAGTTCACCCCTCCACTTT
TRBD1	TRBV7-8	few	TRBJ1-5	CASSLGFGTGANQPQHF	TGTGCCAGCAGCTTAGGGTTTGGGACAGGAGCGAATCAGCCCCAGCATTTT
NA	TRBV6-2/TRBV6-3	NA	TRBJ2-2	CASERGVETGELFF	TGTGCCAGCGAAAGGGGTGTGGAGACCGGGGAGCTGTTTTTT
TRBD2	TRBV7-2	NA	TRBJ2-1	CASSLGGSLYEQFF	TGTGCCAGCAGCTTGGGCGGGAGTCTCTATGAGCAGTTCTTC
TRBD2	TRBV7-2	NA	TRBJ2-1	CASSRLARIYNEQFF	TGTGCCAGCAGCCGACTAGCGAGAATTTACAATGAGCAGTTCTTC
TRBD1	TRBV5-4	NA	TRBJ1-2	CTSSIQGEDGYTF	TGTACCAGCAGCATACAGGGGGAGGATGGCTACACCTTC
NA	TRBV7-9	many	TRBJ2-3	CASSPRRSTDTQYF	TGTGCCAGCAGCCCCCGCCGGAGCACAGATACGCAGTATTTT
NA	TRBV7-2	few	TRBJ2-5	CASSWGTSGQETQYF	TGTGCCAGCAGCTGGGGAACCTCGGGCCAAGAGACCCAGTACTTC
NA	TRBV7-2	NA	TRBJ1-2	CASSVLGRDIGYGYTF	TGTGCCAGCAGCGTACTAGGCCGGGACATAGGCTATGGCTACACCTTC
NA	TRBV6-2/TRBV6-3	NA	TRBJ1-1	CASSYSIQAEAFF	TGTGCCAGCAGTTACTCGATTCAGGCGGAAGCTTTCTTT
NA	TRBV12-3/TRBV12-4	few	TRBJ1-1	CASSSPGHRAFF	TGTGCCAGCAGTTCGCCGGGACATAGAGCTTTCTTT
NA	TRBV6-8	few	TRBJ1-2	CASSRTHKTSYGYTF	TGTGCCAGCAGCCGAACACATAAGACTTCCTATGGCTACACCTTC